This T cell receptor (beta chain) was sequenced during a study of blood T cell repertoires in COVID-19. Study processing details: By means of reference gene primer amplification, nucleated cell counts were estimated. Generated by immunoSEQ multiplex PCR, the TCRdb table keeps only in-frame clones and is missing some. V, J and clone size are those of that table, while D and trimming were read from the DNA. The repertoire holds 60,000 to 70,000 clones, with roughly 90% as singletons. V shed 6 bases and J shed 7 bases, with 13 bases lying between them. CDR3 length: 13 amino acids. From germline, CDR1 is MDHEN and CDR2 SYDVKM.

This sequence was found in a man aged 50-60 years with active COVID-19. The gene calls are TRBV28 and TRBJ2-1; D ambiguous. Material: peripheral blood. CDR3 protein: CASSAINRNEQFF. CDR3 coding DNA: TGTGCCAGCAGCGCCATAAACCGGAATGAGCAGTTCTTC. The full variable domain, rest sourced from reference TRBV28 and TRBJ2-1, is DVKVTQSSRYLVKRTGEKVFLECVQDMDHENMFWYRQDPGLGLRLIYFSYDVKMKEKGDIPEGYSVSREKKERFSLILESASTNQTSMYLCASSAINRNEQFFGPGTRLTVL.